What follows describes a single TCR beta chain. The data stem from a study of blood T cell repertoires in COVID-19. Study details: Nucleic acid was either cDNA or gDNA, and it came from T cells, B-cell-depleted T cells, or PBMCs.

The ends were cut back, 3 bases at V and 0 bases at J, with 11 bases in the middle. CDR1 is LGHDT and CDR2 is YNNKEL in the germline V gene (reference sequence). This CDR3 comprises 15 residues. Produced via immunoSEQ multiplex PCR; TCRdb's table is partial and in-frame only. The sample includes about 30,000 clones, roughly 80% of them seen just once. This clonotype originated in a man between 65 and 80 years old with COVID-19, enrolled during active disease. The rearrangement joins TRBV3-1 (or the pseudogene TRBV3-2) to TRBJ1-1; a weak D match, TRBD1 (6 bases). The source material was peripheral blood. In nucleotides, the CDR3 is TGTGCCAGCAGCCAGGCCGGGACAATGAACACTGAAGCTTTCTTT. This gives the protein CASSQAGTMNTEAFF.